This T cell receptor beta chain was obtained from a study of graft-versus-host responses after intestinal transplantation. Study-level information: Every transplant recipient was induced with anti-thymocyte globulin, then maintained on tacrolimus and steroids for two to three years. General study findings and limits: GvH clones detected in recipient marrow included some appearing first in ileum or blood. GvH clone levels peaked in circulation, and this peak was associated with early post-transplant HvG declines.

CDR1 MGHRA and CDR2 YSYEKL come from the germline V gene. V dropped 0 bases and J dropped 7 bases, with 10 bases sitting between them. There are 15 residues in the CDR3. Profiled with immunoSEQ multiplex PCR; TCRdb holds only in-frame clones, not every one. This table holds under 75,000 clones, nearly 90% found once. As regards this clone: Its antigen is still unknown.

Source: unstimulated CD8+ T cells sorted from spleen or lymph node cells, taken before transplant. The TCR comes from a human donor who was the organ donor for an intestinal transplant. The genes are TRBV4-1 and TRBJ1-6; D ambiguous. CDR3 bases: TGCGCCAGCAGCCAAGAGTTCCCAAGCAATTCACCCCTCCACTTT. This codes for CASSQEFPSNSPLHF.